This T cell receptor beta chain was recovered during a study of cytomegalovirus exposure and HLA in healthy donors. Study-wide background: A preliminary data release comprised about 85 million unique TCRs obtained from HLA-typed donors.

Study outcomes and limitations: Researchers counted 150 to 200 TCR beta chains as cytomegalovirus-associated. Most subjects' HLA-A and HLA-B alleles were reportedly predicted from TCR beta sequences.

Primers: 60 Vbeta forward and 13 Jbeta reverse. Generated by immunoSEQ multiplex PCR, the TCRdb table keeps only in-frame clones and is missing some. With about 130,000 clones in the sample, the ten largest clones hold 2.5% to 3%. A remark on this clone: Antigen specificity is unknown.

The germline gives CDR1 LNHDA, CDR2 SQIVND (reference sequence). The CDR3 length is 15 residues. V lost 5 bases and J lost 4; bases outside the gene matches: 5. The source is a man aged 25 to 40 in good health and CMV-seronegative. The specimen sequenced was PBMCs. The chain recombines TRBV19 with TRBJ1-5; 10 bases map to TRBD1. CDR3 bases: TGTGCCAGTAGTCGCGACAGGGGGCGGAATCAGCCCCAGCATTTT. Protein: CASSRDRGRNQPQHF.